The present TCR beta chain was sequenced within a study of cytomegalovirus exposure and HLA in healthy donors. Use of 60 Vbeta and 13 Jbeta primers characterized the PCR. TCRdb's table, derived via immunoSEQ multiplex PCR, lists solely in-frame clones and lacks some. Its table lists about 55,000 clones. General observations from the study: With high specificity and sensitivity, the classifier reportedly diagnosed cytomegalovirus status.

On this clone: Antigen specificity is unknown.

The CDR3 has 14 amino acids. V lost 1 base to trimming and J lost 9 bases, with 13 bases between them. Per germline, CDR1 MNHEY and CDR2 SVGAGI. Material for sequencing was PBMCs. This receptor was obtained from a woman aged 60-75 years in good health and CMV-seropositive. The chain uses TRBV6-5 and TRBJ2-1; possibly TRBD1 for D (5 bases). Here the CDR3 reads CASSYFSGLSEQFF. For the CDR3, the DNA is TGTGCCAGCAGTTACTTTTCAGGGTTGAGTGAGCAGTTCTTC.